Shown below are 2 T cell receptor beta chains from a single sample sequenced in a study of beta chain features in type 1 diabetes. Expressed TCRB transcripts were sequenced because the entire RNA isolate underwent reverse transcription. Some clones are missing from TCRdb's copy, which holds only in-frame ones; the method was immunoSEQ multiplex PCR. This sample yields around 500,000 clones, of which about an eighth are seen a single time; about 0.045% belongs to the top ten. The sample comprised naive CD4+ T cells from blood. These receptors came from a woman in her late teens or twenties in good health.

This clone has just a few counts. The chain combines TRBV27 with TRBJ2-3; 8 bases align to TRBD1. The J segment lost 4 bases and the V segment lost 5 bases, leaving 5 bases of the junction unmatched. This CDR3 region has 14 residues. Per germline, CDR1 MNHEY and CDR2 SMNVEV (reference sequence). DNA of the CDR3: TGTGCCAGCAGTGGACAGGGCTGGGCAGATACGCAGTATTTT. This gives the protein CASSGQGWADTQYF.

The rearrangement links TRBV7-9 to TRBJ2-3; 8 bases line up with TRBD2. The CDR3 spans 14 residues. Losses at the gene ends were 5 bases for V and 2 bases for J; bases not matched to a gene: 3. CDR1 and CDR2 (germline): SEHNR, FQNEAQ (reference sequence). CDR3 loop: CASSPGGATDTQYF. The CDR3 DNA reads as TGTGCCAGCAGCCCGGGGGGGGCCACAGATACGCAGTATTTT.